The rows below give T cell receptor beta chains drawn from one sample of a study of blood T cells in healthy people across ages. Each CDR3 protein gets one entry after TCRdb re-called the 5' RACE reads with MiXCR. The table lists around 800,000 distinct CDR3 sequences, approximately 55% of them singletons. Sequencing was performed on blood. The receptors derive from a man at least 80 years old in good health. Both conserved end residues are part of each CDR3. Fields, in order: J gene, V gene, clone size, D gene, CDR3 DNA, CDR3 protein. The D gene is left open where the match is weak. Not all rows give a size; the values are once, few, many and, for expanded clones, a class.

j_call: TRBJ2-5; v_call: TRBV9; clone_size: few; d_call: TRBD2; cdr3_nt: TGTGCCAGCAGCGTAGACCCAGCGGGAGTCGGGTTGGAGACCCAGTACTTC; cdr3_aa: CASSVDPAGVGLETQYF
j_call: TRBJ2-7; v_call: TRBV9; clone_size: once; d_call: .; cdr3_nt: TGTGCCAGCAGCGTAGGCGGGACGGGCGGGAATGAGCAGTACTTC; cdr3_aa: CASSVGGTGGNEQYF
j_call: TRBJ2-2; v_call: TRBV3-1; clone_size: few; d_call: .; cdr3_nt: TGTGCCAGCAGCCAAGGTGGCGGGGAGCTGTTTTTT; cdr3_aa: CASSQGGGELFF
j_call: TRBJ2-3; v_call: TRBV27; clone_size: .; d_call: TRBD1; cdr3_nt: TGTGCCAGCACCATGACAGGGTATTCCACAGATACGCAGTATTTT; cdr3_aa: CASTMTGYSTDTQYF
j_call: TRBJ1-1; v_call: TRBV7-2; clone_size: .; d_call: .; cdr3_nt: TGTGCCAGCAGCTTAGCGTTGAGTCAGAGCGTAACGAACACTGAAGCTTTCTTT; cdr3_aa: CASSLALSQSVTNTEAFF
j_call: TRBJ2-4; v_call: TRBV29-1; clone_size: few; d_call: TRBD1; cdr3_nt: TGCAGCGTTGAGAACAGGGGGCAGGGTGCCAAAAACATTCAGTACTTC; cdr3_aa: CSVENRGQGAKNIQYF
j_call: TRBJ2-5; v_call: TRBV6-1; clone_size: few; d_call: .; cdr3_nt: TGTGCCAGCAGTGAAATGTTGGTACTCCAAGAGACCCAGTACTTC; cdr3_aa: CASSEMLVLQETQYF
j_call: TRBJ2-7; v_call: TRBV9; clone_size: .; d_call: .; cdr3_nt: TGTGCCAGCAGCGTAGAGGGTTTTAGAAACGAGCAGTACTTC; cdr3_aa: CASSVEGFRNEQYF
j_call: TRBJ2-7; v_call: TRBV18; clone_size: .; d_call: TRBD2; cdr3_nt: TGTGCCAGCTCAACGTCGGCGGGGACTAGCGGGAACTCAGACCACTCAAACTCCTACGAGCAGTACTTC; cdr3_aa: CASSTSAGTSGNSDHSNSYEQYF
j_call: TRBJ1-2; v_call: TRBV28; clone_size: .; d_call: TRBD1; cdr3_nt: TGTGCCAGCACGGGACAGGGAATGGACGGCTACACCTTC; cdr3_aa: CASTGQGMDGYTF
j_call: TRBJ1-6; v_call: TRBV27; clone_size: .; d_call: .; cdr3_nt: TGTGCCAGCACCTCAGACAGGTGGAATTCACCCCTCCACTTT; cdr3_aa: CASTSDRWNSPLHF
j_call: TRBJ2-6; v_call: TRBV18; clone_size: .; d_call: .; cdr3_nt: TGTGCCAGCTCACCGCGTCAGAGCTCTGGGGCCAACGTCCTGACTTTC; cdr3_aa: CASSPRQSSGANVLTF
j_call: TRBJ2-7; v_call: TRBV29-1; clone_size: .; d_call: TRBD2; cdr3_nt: TGCAGCGTTGAAAGCGGGGGGGGGGAATACAATGAGCAGTACTTC; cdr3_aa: CSVESGGGEYNEQYF
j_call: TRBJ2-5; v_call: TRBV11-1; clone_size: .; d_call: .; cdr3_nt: TGTGCCAGCAGCAGGCCCGGGACGGAAGAGACCCAGTACTTC; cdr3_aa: CASSRPGTEETQYF
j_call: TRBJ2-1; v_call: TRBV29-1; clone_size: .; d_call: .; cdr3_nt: TGCAGCGTTCTGGGGGGGGCAAAGACCTACAATGAGCAGTTCTTC; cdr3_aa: CSVLGGAKTYNEQFF
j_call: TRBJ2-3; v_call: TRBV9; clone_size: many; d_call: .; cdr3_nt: TGTGCCAGCAGCACCACGGGGCAGACTTACACAGATACGCAGTATTTT; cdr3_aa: CASSTTGQTYTDTQYF
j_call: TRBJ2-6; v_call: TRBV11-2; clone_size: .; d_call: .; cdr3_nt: TGTGCCAGCAGCTTCCTTTCAGGAAGGGGCTCTGGGGCCAACGTCCTGACTTTC; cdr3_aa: CASSFLSGRGSGANVLTF
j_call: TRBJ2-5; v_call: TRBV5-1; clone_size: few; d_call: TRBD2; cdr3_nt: TGCGCCAGCAGTCTGGGAAGTAGACTAGCGGGACCTCGGGAGCAGTACTTC; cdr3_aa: CASSLGSRLAGPREQYF
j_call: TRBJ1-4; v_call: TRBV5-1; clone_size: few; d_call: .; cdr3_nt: TGCGCCAGCAGCTTCGGGGACGGGACCGAAAAACTGTTTTTT; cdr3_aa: CASSFGDGTEKLFF
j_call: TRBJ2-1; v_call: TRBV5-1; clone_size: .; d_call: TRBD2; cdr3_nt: TGCGCCAGCAGCTTCCCGACTAGCGGGAGCTCCTACAATGAGCAGTTCTTC; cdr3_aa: CASSFPTSGSSYNEQFF
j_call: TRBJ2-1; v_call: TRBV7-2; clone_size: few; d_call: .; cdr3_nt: TGTGCCAGCAGCTTAGGATATAGATCCAATGAGCAGTTCTTC; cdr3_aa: CASSLGYRSNEQFF
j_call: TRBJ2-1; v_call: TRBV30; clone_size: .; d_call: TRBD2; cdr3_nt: TGTGCCTGGTATCTCGAGCGGGGACGTGTCGGGTTCTTC; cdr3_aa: CAWYLERGRVGFF
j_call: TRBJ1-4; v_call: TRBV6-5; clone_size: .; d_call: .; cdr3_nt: TGTGCCAGCAGTTCCGTTAGGATCCGGGAAAAACTGTTTTTT; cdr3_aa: CASSSVRIREKLFF
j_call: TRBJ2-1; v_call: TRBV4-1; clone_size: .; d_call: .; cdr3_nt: TGCGCCAGCAGCCAAGGAGGGATTTTACGGTCCTACAATGAGCAGTTCTTC; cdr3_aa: CASSQGGILRSYNEQFF
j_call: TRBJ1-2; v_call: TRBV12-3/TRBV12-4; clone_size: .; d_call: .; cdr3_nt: TGTGCCAGCAGTTTTAGCGGGGGCTGGGGCTATGGCTACACCTTC; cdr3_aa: CASSFSGGWGYGYTF
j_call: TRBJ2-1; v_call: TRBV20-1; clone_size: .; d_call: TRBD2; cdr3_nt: TGCAGTGCTAGTGGCGGGGGAAGCTACAATGAGCAGTTCTTC; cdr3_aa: CSASGGGSYNEQFF
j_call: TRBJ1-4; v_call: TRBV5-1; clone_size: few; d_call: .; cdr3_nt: TGCGCCAGCAGCCCCGGGACCCCCTCTAATGAAAAACTGTTTTTT; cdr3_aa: CASSPGTPSNEKLFF
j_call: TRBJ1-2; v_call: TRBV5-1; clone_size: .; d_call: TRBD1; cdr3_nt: TGCGCCAGCAGCTCTGGACAGGGATTAGCTAACTATGGCTACACCTTC; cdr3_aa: CASSSGQGLANYGYTF
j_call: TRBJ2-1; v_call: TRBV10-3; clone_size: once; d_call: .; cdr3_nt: TGTGCCATCATTGAGCCGAGACAGGCATCGGGACAGTTCTTC; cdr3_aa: CAIIEPRQASGQFF
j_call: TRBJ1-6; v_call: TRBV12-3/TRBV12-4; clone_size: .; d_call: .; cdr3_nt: TGTGCCAGCAGTTTTAATTCAGGGGCTGTTAATAATTCACCCCTCCACTTT; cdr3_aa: CASSFNSGAVNNSPLHF
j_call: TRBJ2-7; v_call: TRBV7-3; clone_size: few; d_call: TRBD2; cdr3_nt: TGTGCCAGCAGCTCCGGGACTAGCGGGAGTCCGTTCTACGAGCAGTACTTC; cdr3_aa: CASSSGTSGSPFYEQYF
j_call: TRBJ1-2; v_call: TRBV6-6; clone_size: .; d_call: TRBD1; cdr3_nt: TGCGCCAGCAGTTACAGCAACAGGGGGATGAGCTATGGCTACACCTTC; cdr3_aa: CASSYSNRGMSYGYTF
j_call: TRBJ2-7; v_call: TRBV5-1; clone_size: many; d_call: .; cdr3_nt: TGTGCCAGCAGCTTTCGGGGCCCCTACGAGCAGTACTTC; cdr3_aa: CASSFRGPYEQYF